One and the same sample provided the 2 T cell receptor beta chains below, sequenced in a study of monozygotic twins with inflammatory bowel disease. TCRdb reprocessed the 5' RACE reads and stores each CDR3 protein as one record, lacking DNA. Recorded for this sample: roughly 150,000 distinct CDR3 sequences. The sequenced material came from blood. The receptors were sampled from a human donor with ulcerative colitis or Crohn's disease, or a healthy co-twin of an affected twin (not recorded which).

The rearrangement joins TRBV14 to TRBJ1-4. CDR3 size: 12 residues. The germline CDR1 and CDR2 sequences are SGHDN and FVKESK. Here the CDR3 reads CASSQRREKLFF.

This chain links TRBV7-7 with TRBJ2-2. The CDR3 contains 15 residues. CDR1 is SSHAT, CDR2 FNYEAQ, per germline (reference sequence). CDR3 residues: CASSLNTGNTGELFF.